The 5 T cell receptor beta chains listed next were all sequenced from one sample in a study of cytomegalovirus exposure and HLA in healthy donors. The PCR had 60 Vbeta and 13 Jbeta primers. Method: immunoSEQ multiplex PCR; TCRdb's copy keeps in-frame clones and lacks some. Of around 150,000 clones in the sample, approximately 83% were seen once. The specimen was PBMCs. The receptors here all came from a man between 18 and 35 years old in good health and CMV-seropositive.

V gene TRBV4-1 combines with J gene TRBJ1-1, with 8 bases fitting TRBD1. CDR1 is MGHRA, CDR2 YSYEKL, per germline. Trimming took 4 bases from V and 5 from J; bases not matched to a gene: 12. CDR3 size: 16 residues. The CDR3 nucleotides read TGCGCCAGCAGCCGAGGTCAGGGGGCGCTGGGAACTGAAGCTTTCTTT. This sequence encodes CASSRGQGALGTEAFF.

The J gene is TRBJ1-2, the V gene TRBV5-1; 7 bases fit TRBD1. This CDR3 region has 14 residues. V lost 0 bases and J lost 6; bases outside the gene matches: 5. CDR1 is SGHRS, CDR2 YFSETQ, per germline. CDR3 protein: CASSLEGTVDGYTF. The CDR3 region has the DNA TGCGCCAGCAGCTTGGAAGGGACAGTCGATGGCTACACCTTC.

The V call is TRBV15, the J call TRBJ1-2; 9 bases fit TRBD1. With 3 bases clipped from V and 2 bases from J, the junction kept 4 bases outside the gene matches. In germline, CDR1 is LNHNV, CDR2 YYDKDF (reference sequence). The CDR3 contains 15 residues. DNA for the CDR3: TGTGCCACCAGCAGGAGGACAGGGGCGAACTATGGCTACACCTTC. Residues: CATSRRTGANYGYTF.

CDR3 sequence (DNA): TGTGCCAGCAGTATGCGGGGGGGCCCTAGCACAGATACGCAGTATTTT. Its protein is CASSMRGGPSTDTQYF. V and J are TRBV27 and TRBJ2-3; 9 bases match TRBD2. Germline V gene data show CDR1 as MNHEY and CDR2 as SMNVEV (reference sequence). Trimming cost V 5 bases and J 0 bases; bases outside gene matches: 6. CDR3 length equals 16 residues.

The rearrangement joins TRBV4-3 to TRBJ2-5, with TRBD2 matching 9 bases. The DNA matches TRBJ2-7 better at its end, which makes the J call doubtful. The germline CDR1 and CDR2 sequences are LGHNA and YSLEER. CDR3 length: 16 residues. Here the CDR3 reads CASSPRGAGGSYEQYF. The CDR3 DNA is TGCGCCAGCAGTCCCCGCGGAGCGGGGGGATCCTACGAGCAGTACTTC.